This T cell receptor beta chain is from a study of T cells in Graves' hyperthyroidism and ophthalmopathy. RNA transcripts yielded amplified TCR beta CDR3 regions. HTBI primers were the set used in a first-round RT-PCR of the TCR CDR3. Each CDR3 protein gets one entry after TCRdb re-called the multiplex PCR reads with MiXCR. The sample records fewer than 550,000 distinct CDR3 sequences, around a sixth being singletons. CDR1 and CDR2 from the germline V gene are SGHAT and FQDESV (reference sequence). The CDR3 runs 13 residues. Trimming removed 5 bases from V and 4 bases from J, with 11 bases in between. The sample holds a few counts of this clonotype.

The sequenced sample was blood. This clonotype was sampled from a woman aged 18-35 years with Graves' hyperthyroidism. V gene TRBV11-1 combines with J gene TRBJ1-1; D unclear. The CDR3 loop is CASSRTATTEAFF. CDR3 DNA: TGTGCCAGCAGCCGGACGGCTACCACTGAAGCTTTCTTT.